This paragraph reports one TCR beta chain. As yet, its antigen is unknown. This entry is derived from a study of T cell responses to AZD1222 COVID-19 vaccine. Study-wide results and limits: Variant regions that are unmutated are reportedly the target of nearly half of spike-specific TCRs.

Produced via immunoSEQ multiplex PCR; TCRdb's table is partial and in-frame only. The sample contains about 150,000 clones, roughly 90% of which appear only once. The CDR3 consists of 16 residues. Trimming removed 4 bases from V and 5 bases from J; junction bases left unmatched: 9. Germline V CDR1 and CDR2: SGHKS, YYEKEE (reference sequence). The chain links TRBV5-5 to TRBJ1-4, with 9 bases aligning to TRBD1. The sample in question was peripheral blood, obtained on day 0 of MenACWY control vaccination. The TCR originated in an adult in good health. The CDR3 nucleotides are TGTGCCAGCAGCCCTACCCCCGGGACAGGGAATGAAAAACTGTTTTTT. Translated: CASSPTPGTGNEKLFF. Looking up the rest from reference TRBV5-5 and TRBJ1-4 gives the full variable domain: DAGVTQSPTHLIKTRGQQVTLRCSPISGHKSVSWYQQVLGQGPQFIFQYYEKEERGRGNFPDRFSARQFPNYSSELNVNALLLGDSALYLCASSPTPGTGNEKLFFGSGTQLSVL.